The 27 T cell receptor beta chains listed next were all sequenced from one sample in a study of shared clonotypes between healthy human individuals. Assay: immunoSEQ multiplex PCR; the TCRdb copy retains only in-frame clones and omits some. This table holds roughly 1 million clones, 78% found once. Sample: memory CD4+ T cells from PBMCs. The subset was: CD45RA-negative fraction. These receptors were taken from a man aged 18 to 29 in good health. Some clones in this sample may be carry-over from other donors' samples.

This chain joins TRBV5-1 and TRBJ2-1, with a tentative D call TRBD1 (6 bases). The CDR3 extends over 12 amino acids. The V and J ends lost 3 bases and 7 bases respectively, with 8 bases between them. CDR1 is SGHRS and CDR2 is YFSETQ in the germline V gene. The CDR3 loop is CASSYQGNEQFF. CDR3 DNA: TGCGCCAGCAGCTACCAGGGGAATGAGCAGTTCTTC.

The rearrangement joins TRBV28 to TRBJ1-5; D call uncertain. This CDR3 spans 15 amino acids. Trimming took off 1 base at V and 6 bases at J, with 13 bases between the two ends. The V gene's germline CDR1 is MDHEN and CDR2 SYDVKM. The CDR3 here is CASSLLVWTGQPQHF. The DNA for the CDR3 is TGTGCCAGCAGTTTATTGGTCTGGACGGGTCAGCCCCAGCATTTT.

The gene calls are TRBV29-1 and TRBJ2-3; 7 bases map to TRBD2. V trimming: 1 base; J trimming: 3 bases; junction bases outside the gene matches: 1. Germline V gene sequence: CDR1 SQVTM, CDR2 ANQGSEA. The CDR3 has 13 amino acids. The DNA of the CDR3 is TGCAGCGTTGAAGTGGGACTAACAGATACGCAGTATTTT. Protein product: CSVEVGLTDTQYF.

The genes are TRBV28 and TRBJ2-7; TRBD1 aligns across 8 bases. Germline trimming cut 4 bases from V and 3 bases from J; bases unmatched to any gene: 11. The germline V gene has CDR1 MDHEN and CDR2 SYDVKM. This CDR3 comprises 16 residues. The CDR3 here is CASSSPTPGQDYEQYF. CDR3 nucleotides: TGTGCCAGCAGTTCCCCCACCCCGGGACAGGACTACGAGCAGTACTTC. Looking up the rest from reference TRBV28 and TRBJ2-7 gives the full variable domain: DVKVTQSSRYLVKRTGEKVFLECVQDMDHENMFWYRQDPGLGLRLIYFSYDVKMKEKGDIPEGYSVSREKKERFSLILESASTNQTSMYLCASSSPTPGQDYEQYFGPGTRLTVT.

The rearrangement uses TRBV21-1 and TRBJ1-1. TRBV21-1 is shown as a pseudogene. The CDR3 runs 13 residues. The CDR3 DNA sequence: TGTGCCACCCGCCGTCGAGGCCAGGAGGAAGCTTTCTTT. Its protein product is CATRRRGQEEAFF.

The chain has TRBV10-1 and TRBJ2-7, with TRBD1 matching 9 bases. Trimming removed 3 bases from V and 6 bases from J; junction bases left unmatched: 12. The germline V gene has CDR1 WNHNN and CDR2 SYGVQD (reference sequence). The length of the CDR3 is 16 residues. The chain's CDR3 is CASSDYQRTGVSEQYF. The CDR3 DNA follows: TGCGCCAGCAGTGACTACCAACGGACAGGGGTGTCCGAGCAGTACTTC.

This CDR3 reads CASSLTAKETQYF. In DNA, the CDR3 is TGTGCCAGCAGCTTAACAGCTAAAGAGACCCAGTACTTC. The genes are TRBV7-3 and TRBJ2-5; D is undetermined. The V gene lost 0 bases and the J gene lost 3 bases, with 5 bases spanning the gap. This CDR3 contains 13 residues. Germline V gene sequence: CDR1 SGHTA, CDR2 FQGTGA.

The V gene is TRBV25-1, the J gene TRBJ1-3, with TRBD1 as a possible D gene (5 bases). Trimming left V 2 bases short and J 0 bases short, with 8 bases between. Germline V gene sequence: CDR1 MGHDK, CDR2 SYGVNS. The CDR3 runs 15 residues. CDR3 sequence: CASSEVDSSGNTIYF. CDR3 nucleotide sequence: TGTGCCAGCAGTGAAGTTGACAGCTCTGGAAACACCATATATTTT.

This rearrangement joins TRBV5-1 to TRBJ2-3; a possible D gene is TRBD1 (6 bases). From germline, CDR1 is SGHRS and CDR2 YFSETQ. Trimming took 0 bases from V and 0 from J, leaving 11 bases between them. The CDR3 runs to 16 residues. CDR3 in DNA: TGCGCCAGCAGCTTGGCGCAGGGGACCAGCACAGATACGCAGTATTTT. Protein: CASSLAQGTSTDTQYF.

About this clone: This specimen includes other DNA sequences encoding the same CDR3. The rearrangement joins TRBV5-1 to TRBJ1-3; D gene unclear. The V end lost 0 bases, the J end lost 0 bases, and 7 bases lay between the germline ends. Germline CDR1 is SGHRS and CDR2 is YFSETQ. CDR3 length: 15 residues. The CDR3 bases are TGCGCCAGCAGCTTGGAAGGGTCCTCTGGAAACACCATATATTTT. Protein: CASSLEGSSGNTIYF.

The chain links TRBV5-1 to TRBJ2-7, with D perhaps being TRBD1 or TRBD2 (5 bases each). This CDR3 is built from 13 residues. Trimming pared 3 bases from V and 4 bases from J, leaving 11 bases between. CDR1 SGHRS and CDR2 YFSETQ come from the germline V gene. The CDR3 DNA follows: TGCGCCAGCAGCTGGGGACCCACTTACGAGCAGTACTTC. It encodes CASSWGPTYEQYF.

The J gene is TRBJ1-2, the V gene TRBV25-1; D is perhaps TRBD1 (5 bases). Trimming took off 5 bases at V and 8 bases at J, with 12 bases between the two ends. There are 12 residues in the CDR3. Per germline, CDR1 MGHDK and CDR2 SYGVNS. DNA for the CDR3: TGTGCCAGCAGTCTTGGAGGGGCGGGCTACACCTTC. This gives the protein CASSLGGAGYTF.

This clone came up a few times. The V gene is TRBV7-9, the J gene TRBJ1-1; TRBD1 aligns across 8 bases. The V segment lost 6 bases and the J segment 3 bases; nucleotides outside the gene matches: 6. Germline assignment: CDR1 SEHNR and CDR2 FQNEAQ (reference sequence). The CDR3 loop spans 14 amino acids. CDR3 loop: CASSHTTGDTEAFF. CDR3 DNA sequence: TGTGCCAGCAGTCACACGACAGGGGACACTGAAGCTTTCTTT.

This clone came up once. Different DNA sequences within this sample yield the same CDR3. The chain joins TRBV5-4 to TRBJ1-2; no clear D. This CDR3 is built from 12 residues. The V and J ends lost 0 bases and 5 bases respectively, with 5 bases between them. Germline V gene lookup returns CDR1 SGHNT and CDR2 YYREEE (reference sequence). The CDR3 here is CASSLEGYGYTF. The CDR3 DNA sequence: TGTGCCAGCAGCTTGGAAGGGTATGGCTACACCTTC.

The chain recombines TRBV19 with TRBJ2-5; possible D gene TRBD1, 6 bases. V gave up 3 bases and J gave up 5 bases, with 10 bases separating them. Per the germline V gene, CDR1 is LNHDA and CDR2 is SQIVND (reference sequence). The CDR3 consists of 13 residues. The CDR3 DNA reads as TGTGCCAGTAGTATTCAGGGGTGGGAGACCCAGTACTTC. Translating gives CASSIQGWETQYF.

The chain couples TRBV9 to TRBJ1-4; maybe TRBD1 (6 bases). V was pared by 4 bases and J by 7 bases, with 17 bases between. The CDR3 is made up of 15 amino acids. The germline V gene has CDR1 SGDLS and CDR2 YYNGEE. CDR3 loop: CASSTREGDGEKLFF. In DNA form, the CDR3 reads TGTGCCAGCAGCACCCGGGAGGGGGATGGTGAAAAACTGTTTTTT.

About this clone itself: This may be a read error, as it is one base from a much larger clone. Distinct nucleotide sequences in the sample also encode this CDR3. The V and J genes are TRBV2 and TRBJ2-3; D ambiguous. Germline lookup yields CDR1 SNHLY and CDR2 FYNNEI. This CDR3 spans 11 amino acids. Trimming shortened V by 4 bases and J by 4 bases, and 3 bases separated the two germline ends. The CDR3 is CASSAADTQYF. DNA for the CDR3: TGTGCCAGCAGTGCGGCAGATACGCAGTATTTT.

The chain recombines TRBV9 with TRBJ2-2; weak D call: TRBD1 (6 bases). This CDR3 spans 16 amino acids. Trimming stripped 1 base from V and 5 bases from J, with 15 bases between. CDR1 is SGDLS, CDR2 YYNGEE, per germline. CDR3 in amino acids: CASSVRRTDGTGELFF. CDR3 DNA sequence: TGTGCCAGCAGCGTAAGAAGGACAGACGGGACCGGGGAGCTGTTTTTT.

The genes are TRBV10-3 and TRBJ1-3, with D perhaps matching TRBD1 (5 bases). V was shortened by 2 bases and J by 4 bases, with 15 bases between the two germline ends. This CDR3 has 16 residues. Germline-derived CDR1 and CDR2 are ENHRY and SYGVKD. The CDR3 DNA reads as TGTGCCATCAGTGAGGACGGGAAAAAGGGGGGAAACACCATATATTTT. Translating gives CAISEDGKKGGNTIYF.

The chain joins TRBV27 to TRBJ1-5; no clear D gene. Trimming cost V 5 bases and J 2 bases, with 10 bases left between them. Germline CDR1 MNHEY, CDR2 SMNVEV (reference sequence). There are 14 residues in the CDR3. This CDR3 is CASSGVSGNQPQHF. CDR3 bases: TGTGCCAGCAGTGGGGTGTCGGGCAATCAGCCCCAGCATTTT.

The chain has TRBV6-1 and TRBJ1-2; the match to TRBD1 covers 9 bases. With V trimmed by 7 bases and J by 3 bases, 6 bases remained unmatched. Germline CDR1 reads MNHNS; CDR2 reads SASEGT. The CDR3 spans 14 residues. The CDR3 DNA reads TGTGCCAGCACCGACGGACAGGGGTACTATGGCTACACCTTC. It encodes CASTDGQGYYGYTF.

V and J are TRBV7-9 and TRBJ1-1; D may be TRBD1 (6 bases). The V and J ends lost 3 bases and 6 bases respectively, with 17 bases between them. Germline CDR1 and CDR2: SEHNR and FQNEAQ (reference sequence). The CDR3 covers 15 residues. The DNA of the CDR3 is TGTGCCAGCAGCTTTCCTAAGGGGGTTGTATCTGAAGCTTTCTTT. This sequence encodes CASSFPKGVVSEAFF.

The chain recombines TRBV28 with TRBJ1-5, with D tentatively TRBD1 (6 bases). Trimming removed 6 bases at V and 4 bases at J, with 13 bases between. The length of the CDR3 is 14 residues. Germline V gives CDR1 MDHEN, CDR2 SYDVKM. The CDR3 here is CASRPGTKNQPQHF. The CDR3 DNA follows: TGTGCCAGCAGGCCCGGGACAAAAAATCAGCCCCAGCATTTT.

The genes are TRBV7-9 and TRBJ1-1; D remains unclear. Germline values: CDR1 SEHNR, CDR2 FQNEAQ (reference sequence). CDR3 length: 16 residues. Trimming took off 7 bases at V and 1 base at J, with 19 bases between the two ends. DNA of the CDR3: TGTGCCAGCACCGCTGACCCCGCGGGGTGGAACACTGAAGCTTTCTTT. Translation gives CASTADPAGWNTEAFF.

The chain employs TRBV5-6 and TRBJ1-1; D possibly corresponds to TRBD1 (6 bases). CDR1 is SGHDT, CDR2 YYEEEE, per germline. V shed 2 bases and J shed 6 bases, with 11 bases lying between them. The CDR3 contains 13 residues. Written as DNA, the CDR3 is TGTGCCAGCAGCTTAACACAGGGACCTGAAGCTTTCTTT. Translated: CASSLTQGPEAFF.

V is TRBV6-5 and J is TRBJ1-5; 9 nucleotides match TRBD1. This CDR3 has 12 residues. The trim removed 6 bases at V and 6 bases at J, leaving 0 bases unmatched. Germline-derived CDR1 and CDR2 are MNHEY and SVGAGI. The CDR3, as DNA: TGTGCCAGCAGACAGGGGGCTCAGCCCCAGCATTTT. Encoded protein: CASRQGAQPQHF.

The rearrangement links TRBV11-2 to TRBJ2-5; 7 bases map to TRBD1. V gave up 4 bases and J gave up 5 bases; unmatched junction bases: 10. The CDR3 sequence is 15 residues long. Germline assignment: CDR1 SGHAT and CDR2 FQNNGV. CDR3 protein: CASSSMGQFRETQYF. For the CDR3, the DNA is TGTGCCAGCAGCTCAATGGGACAGTTTAGGGAGACCCAGTACTTC.